This T cell receptor (beta chain) derives from a study of OX40 agonist ivuxolimab in advanced cancers. TCRdb's copy holds only in-frame clones and misses some; the assay was immunoSEQ multiplex PCR. This sample has about 61,000 clones, with about 86% found just once. Per germline, CDR1 LNHNV and CDR2 YYDKDF (reference sequence). The CDR3 has 17 residues. V trimming: 1 base; J trimming: 5 bases; junction bases outside the gene matches: 8. This clonotype was obtained from an adult with an advanced solid tumor such as melanoma, head and neck, liver or kidney cancer. Sequenced here: CD4+ or CD8+ T cells sorted from blood, sampled in a trial of the OX40 agonist ivuxolimab. The chain combines TRBV15 with TRBJ2-1; the match to TRBD1 covers 10 bases. CDR3: CATSRGSLGTGDNEQFF. The CDR3 bases are TGTGCCACCAGCAGAGGGAGCTTAGGGACAGGGGACAATGAGCAGTTCTTC.